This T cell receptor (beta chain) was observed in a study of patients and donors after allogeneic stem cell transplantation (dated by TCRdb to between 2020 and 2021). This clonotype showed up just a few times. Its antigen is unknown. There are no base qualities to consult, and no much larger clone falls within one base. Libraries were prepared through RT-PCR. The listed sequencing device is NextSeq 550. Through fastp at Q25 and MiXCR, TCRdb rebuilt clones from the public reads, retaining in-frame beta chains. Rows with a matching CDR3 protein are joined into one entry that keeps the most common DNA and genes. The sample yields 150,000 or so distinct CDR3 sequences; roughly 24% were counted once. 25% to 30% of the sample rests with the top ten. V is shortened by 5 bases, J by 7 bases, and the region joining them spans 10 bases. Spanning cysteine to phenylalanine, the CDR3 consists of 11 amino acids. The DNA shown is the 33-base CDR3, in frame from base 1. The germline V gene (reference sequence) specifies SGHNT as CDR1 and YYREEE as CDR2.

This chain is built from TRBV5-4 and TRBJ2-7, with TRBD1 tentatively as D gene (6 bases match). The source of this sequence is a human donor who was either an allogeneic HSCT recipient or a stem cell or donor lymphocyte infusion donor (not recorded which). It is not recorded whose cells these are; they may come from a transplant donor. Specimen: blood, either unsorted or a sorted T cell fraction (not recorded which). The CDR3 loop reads CASSTQGEQYF. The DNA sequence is TGTGCCAGCAGTACCCAGGGGGAGCAGTACTTC.